This T cell receptor beta chain was obtained from a study of blood T cells in healthy people across ages. A remark on this clonotype: Its antigen is unknown.

The authors ran a second PCR of about 6 to 11 cycles using a sample-barcoded 5' primer and a J-beta primer mix. Each cDNA molecule, via a template-switch adaptor with 12 random nucleotides, was tagged. TCRdb re-called the 5' RACE reads through MiXCR, storing one row per CDR3 protein. There are about 1.1 million distinct CDR3 sequences in the sample; 35% to 45% occur only once, and around 13% lies in the top ten. The CDR3 is 17 residues long. Looked up from germline, CDR1 is SGDLS and CDR2 is YYNGEE. V lost 3 bases to trimming and J lost 0 bases; unmatched junction nucleotides: 9. Findings and caveats of the study: Per million T cells, TCR beta diversity dropped roughly linearly as age increased.

J is TRBJ2-1 and V is TRBV9; 7 bases match TRBD2. The sequencing sample was made of blood. The TCR comes from a man aged 18 to 30 in good health. The CDR3 reads CASSEGGGGTSYNEQFF. In DNA form, the CDR3 reads TGTGCCAGCAGCGAGGGCGGGGGAGGGACCTCCTACAATGAGCAGTTCTTC.